This T cell receptor beta chain was recovered during a study of blood T cell repertoires in COVID-19. As for the study in general: Italy, Spain and the United States were the sources of the convalescent and acute COVID-19 samples. The analysed material was cDNA or gDNA that came from T cells, B-cell-depleted T cells, or PBMCs.

The V gene lost 5 bases and the J gene lost 1 base, with 14 bases spanning the gap. Looked up from germline, CDR1 is MDHEN and CDR2 is SYDVKM. This CDR3 spans 15 amino acids. Original methodology: Amplification of reference gene primers was used by the study to estimate nucleated cell counts. This table comes from immunoSEQ multiplex PCR, and its TCRdb copy is limited to in-frame clones, with some not included. V, J and clone size are taken as reported in that table, and D and trimming were inferred from the DNA itself. The table has fewer than 100,000 clones, roughly 86% seen once; the top ten hold 9% to 12%.

This clonotype was obtained from a man in his fifties or sixties with acute or convalescent COVID-19. The chain carries TRBV28 and TRBJ1-1, with D uncertain. Sequenced sample: peripheral blood. CDR3 loop: CASSILRAGNTEAFF. CDR3 nucleotides: TGTGCCAGCAGTATCCTAAGAGCGGGGAACACTGAAGCTTTCTTT.